These 6 T cell receptor beta chains were all obtained from the same sample, sequenced in a study of T cells in Graves' hyperthyroidism and ophthalmopathy. There were TCR beta CDR3 regions amplified from RNA transcripts. Using the HTBI primer set, a first-round RT-PCR was run on the TCR CDR3. TCRdb ran MiXCR on the multiplex PCR reads and lists one entry per CDR3 protein. The sample lists roughly 400,000 distinct CDR3 sequences; around 15% were seen once. Sample: blood. All receptors derive from a man in his fifties or sixties with Graves' ophthalmopathy.

This clonotype was counted ten times or more. The chain employs TRBV12-3 or TRBV12-4 and TRBJ2-7; TRBD2 agrees at 9 bases. The CDR3 is made up of 13 amino acids. Trimming at V came to 6 bases and at J to 6 bases, leaving 6 bases not matched to a gene. The CDR3 DNA follows: TGTGCCAGCAGCTCGGGACTAGCATTCGAGCAGTACTTC. This gives the protein CASSSGLAFEQYF.

This clonotype was detected only a few times. This sequence joins TRBV27 and TRBJ2-5; TRBD2 aligns across 10 bases. The junction had 14 bases not matched to a gene; V was cut back by 7 bases and J by 12 bases. The CDR3 contains 14 residues. Germline CDR1 is MNHEY and CDR2 is SMNVEV (reference sequence). The CDR3 DNA sequence: TGTGCCAGCATGATTCGCCCTAGCGGGAGTTTCAAGTACTTC. Its translation: CASMIRPSGSFKYF.

There are many counts of this clonotype. V usage is TRBV12-3 or TRBV12-4 and J usage is TRBJ2-1; 8 nucleotides line up with TRBD2. The CDR3 consists of 15 residues. Germline trimming cut 5 bases from V and 5 bases from J; bases unmatched to any gene: 8. The CDR3 DNA reads TGTGCCAGCAGTAGGACTAGCCAGAGTAACAATGAGCAGTTCTTC. Translating it yields CASSRTSQSNNEQFF.

This clonotype was seen only a few times. V is TRBV9 and J is TRBJ1-2; TRBD1 might be the D (6 bases). Germline-derived CDR1 and CDR2 are SGDLS and YYNGEE. This CDR3 has 15 amino acids. Trimming cost V 4 bases and J 5 bases, with 18 bases left between them. CDR3 DNA sequence: TGTGCCAGCAGCACCACACAGGGTTTTGGGTATGGCTACACCTTC. Translating it yields CASSTTQGFGYGYTF.

This clonotype was recorded at least ten times. The genes are TRBV12-3 or TRBV12-4 and TRBJ2-3; D is possibly TRBD2 (6 bases). The CDR3 has 14 residues. The ends were cut back, 1 base at V and 5 bases at J, with 10 bases in the middle. For the CDR3, the DNA is TGTGCCAGCAGTTTAGTCGGGACTGGAGATACGCAGTATTTT. Amino acids: CASSLVGTGDTQYF.

This clonotype was observed many times. This chain uses TRBV6-6 with TRBJ1-5, with 8 bases matching TRBD1. The length of the CDR3 is 15 residues. Unmatched junction bases numbered 7, after V lost 2 bases and J lost 7 bases. CDR1 is MNHNY, CDR2 SVGAGI, per germline (reference sequence). The CDR3 sequence is CASSYPPDREQPQHF. The CDR3 nucleotides read TGTGCCAGCAGTTACCCGCCGGACAGGGAACAGCCCCAGCATTTT.